This T cell receptor (beta chain) emerged from a study of T cell responses to AZD1222 COVID-19 vaccine. Study-wide context: Combined were second doses at about 4 or about 12 weeks. Study-wide results and limits: Among AZD1222 vaccinees, only five to seven were seropositive at baseline. There were repertoire samples only from the period after the peak T cell response. Reportedly, nearly half of unique spike TCRs recognized epitopes outside B.1.351/B.1.1.7 mutations.

This clone was recorded once. Antigen specificity is unknown. The data were produced by immunoSEQ multiplex PCR, yet TCRdb's version contains in-frame clones alone and is incomplete. The sample carries more than 150,000 clones, about nine tenths recorded once. The CDR3 has 18 amino acids. The germline V gene has CDR1 SGHNT and CDR2 YENEEA. V gave up 5 bases and J gave up 4 bases, with 25 bases separating them. The gene calls are TRBV11-3 and TRBJ2-3; D is perhaps TRBD2 (9 bases). The TCR sequence derives from an adult in good health. Sequencing used peripheral blood, obtained on day 0 of AZD1222 vaccination. CDR3 region: CASSPGGFGGRAPDTQYF. The DNA of the CDR3 is TGTGCCAGCAGCCCAGGGGGCTTTGGCGGGAGGGCCCCAGATACGCAGTATTTT.